The 27 T cell receptor beta chains below all came from one sample that was sequenced in a study of identical twins. TCRdb reanalysed the 5' RACE reads using MiXCR and keeps one entry per CDR3 protein. The sample shows under 300,000 distinct CDR3 sequences, approximately 8.3% of them seen only once. The data also belong to a second study, concerning yellow fever vaccine responses in identical twins.

Sequencing was carried out using CD8+ T cells sorted from blood. The receptors were gathered from a woman under 30 in good health.

This clonotype was counted between two and nine times. The rearrangement uses TRBV12-3 or TRBV12-4 and TRBJ2-7; the match to TRBD1 covers 8 bases. The CDR3 is 16 residues long. Germline trimming cut 4 bases from V and 2 bases from J; bases unmatched to any gene: 10. The CDR3 nucleotides read TGTGCCAGCAGTTCCCCGGGACAGGCCCTGCCCTACGAGCAGTACTTC. It is translated as CASSSPGQALPYEQYF.

This clonotype was seen more than once but under ten times. The V gene is TRBV7-9, the J gene TRBJ2-7, with D possibly being TRBD1 or TRBD2 (5 bases each). Trimming took off 5 bases at V and 2 bases at J, with 13 bases between the two ends. This CDR3 is built from 14 residues. Germline CDR1 and CDR2: SEHNR and FQNEAQ (reference sequence). The CDR3 sequence: CASSEGPRTYEQYF. CDR3 bases: TGTGCCAGCAGCGAGGGACCTCGAACCTACGAGCAGTACTTC.

This clonotype was counted between two and nine times. The genes are TRBV6-5 and TRBJ2-1; D is possibly TRBD1 or TRBD2 (6 bases each). Germline V CDR1 and CDR2: MNHEY, SVGAGI. The CDR3 is 15 residues long. V was pared by 4 bases and J by 5 bases, with 15 bases between. The CDR3 sequence is CASSFGGGIDNEQFF. CDR3 nucleotide sequence: TGTGCCAGCAGTTTCGGAGGGGGTATCGACAATGAGCAGTTCTTC.

The chain is built from TRBV20-1 and TRBJ2-2; D is uncertain. Trimming pared 5 bases from V and 1 base from J, leaving 11 bases between. Germline lookup yields CDR1 DFQATT and CDR2 SNEGSKA (reference sequence). CDR3 size: 14 residues. CDR3 in amino acids: CSAAPIWNTGELFF. Here the CDR3 DNA reads TGCAGTGCTGCTCCCATTTGGAACACCGGGGAGCTGTTTTTT.

This clonotype was observed at least ten times. V is TRBV4-2 and J is TRBJ2-7; D is unclear. V was trimmed by 4 bases and J by 2 bases, leaving 15 bases between them. CDR1 is LGHNA, CDR2 YNFKEQ, per germline. The length of the CDR3 is 15 residues. Here the CDR3 reads CASSLSRLWAYEQYF. The CDR3 DNA sequence: TGTGCCAGCAGCCTATCACGCCTCTGGGCCTACGAGCAGTACTTC.

In this sample, this clonotype turned up a few times. J is TRBJ2-5 and V is TRBV7-8; D not resolved. There are 15 residues in the CDR3. The germline V gene has CDR1 SGHVS and CDR2 FQNEAQ. Trimming took 5 bases from V and 5 from J, leaving 18 bases between them. The CDR3 spells CASSPRVAVGETQYF. CDR3 in DNA: TGTGCCAGCAGCCCTAGGGTGGCGGTCGGGGAGACCCAGTACTTC.

This clonotype showed up many times. The chain combines TRBV4-3 with TRBJ2-7; unclear D gene. Germline-derived CDR1 and CDR2 are LGHNA and YSLEER. The CDR3 sequence is 15 residues long. With 0 bases removed from V and 7 bases from J, the gap between germline ends came to 16 bases. This CDR3 reads CASSQDRVGTWEQYF. The CDR3 bases are TGCGCCAGCAGCCAAGATCGGGTAGGAACGTGGGAGCAGTACTTC.

This clonotype occurred a few times. The rearrangement joins TRBV14 to TRBJ2-1; D gene uncertain. The V and J ends lost 2 bases and 8 bases respectively, with 19 bases between them. The CDR3 loop spans 16 amino acids. CDR1 is SGHDN and CDR2 is FVKESK in the germline V gene. The CDR3 reads CASSQPLSAPFYEQFF. In DNA, the CDR3 is TGTGCCAGCAGCCAACCGCTAAGCGCTCCGTTCTATGAGCAGTTCTTC.

This clonotype was seen many times. The chain recombines TRBV2 with TRBJ2-1; D gene uncertain. The CDR3 has 14 residues. Germline V gene sequence: CDR1 SNHLY, CDR2 FYNNEI. Trimming took 2 bases from V and 6 from J, leaving 11 bases between them. The CDR3 is CASSEIRQSNEQFF. CDR3 DNA sequence: TGTGCCAGCAGTGAAATTCGGCAGAGCAATGAGCAGTTCTTC. Based on the CDR3 plus reference TRBV2 and TRBJ2-1, the full variable domain is EPEVTQTPSHQVTQMGQEVILRCVPISNHLYFYWYRQILGQKVEFLVSFYNNEISEKSEIFDDQFSVERPDGSNFTLKIRSTKLEDSAMYFCASSEIRQSNEQFFGPGTRLTVL.

This clonotype has at least ten counts. V and J are TRBV15 and TRBJ2-1, with D uncertain. Trimming removed 0 bases at V and 8 bases at J, with 14 bases between. The germline V gene encodes CDR1 LNHNV and CDR2 YYDKDF (reference sequence). The CDR3 length is 15 residues. CDR3 loop: CATSRDRRAADEQFF. DNA of the CDR3: TGTGCCACCAGCAGAGATAGGAGAGCTGCGGATGAGCAGTTCTTC. The full variable domain, rest sourced from reference TRBV15 and TRBJ2-1, is DAMVIQNPRYQVTQFGKPVTLSCSQTLNHNVMYWYQQKSSQAPKLLFHYYDKDFNNEADTPDNFQSRRPNTSFCFLDIRSPGLGDTAMYLCATSRDRRAADEQFFGPGTRLTVL.

This clonotype was seen at least ten times. An end of the junction differs from the germline gene, which may be a read error. The chain uses TRBV2 and TRBJ2-7; D call uncertain. The germline V gene has CDR1 SNHLY and CDR2 FYNNEI. The CDR3 length is 15 residues. CDR3 loop: CASSEGHPSSYEQYF. CDR3 sequence (DNA): TGTGCCAGCAGCGAAGGGCACCCAAGCTCCTACGAGCAGTACTTC.

A few counts support this clonotype. The chain carries TRBV7-9 and TRBJ2-3; D remains ambiguous. Germline V lookup: CDR1 SEHNR, CDR2 FQNEAQ (reference sequence). The CDR3 loop spans 17 amino acids. Trimming stripped 4 bases from V and 5 bases from J, with 22 bases between. This chain's CDR3 is CASSSRFLTEFGDTQYF. In DNA form, the CDR3 reads TGTGCCAGCAGCTCCCGTTTCCTTACAGAATTCGGAGATACGCAGTATTTT.

The table lists this clonotype with a few counts. The genes are TRBV11-1 and TRBJ2-7; 9 positions match TRBD1. The length of the CDR3 is 14 residues. V was pared by 5 bases and J by 6 bases, with 8 bases of the junction left unmatched. In germline, CDR1 is SGHAT, CDR2 FQDESV (reference sequence). CDR3 sequence reads: CASSERDRVGEQYF. The CDR3 DNA reads as TGTGCCAGCAGCGAGAGGGACAGGGTCGGCGAGCAGTACTTC.

The chain uses TRBV27 and TRBJ2-7, with D possibly being TRBD1 (5 bases). The CDR3 totals 12 residues. V gave up 6 bases and J gave up 6 bases, with 12 bases separating them. CDR1 and CDR2 from the germline V gene are MNHEY and SMNVEV (reference sequence). The CDR3 loop reads CASSQRQSEQYF. The CDR3 DNA sequence: TGTGCCAGCAGCCAGAGACAGTCCGAGCAGTACTTC.

V usage is TRBV7-6 and J usage is TRBJ2-3; TRBD1 is a possible D gene (6 bases). The CDR3 has 14 residues. The germline V gene has CDR1 SGHVS and CDR2 FNYEAQ. Trimming shortened V by 5 bases and J by 8 bases, and 17 bases separated the two germline ends. The CDR3 bases are TGTGCCAGCAGCGGTGAGGACAGTGCGGGTACGCAGTATTTT. Protein sequence: CASSGEDSAGTQYF. The variable domain in full, with the rest retrieved from reference TRBV7-6 and TRBJ2-3, is GAGVSQSPRYKVTKRGQDVALRCDPISGHVSLYWYRQALGQGPEFLTYFNYEAQQDKSGLPNDRFSAERPEGSISTLTIQRTEQRDSAMYRCASSGEDSAGTQYFGPGTRLTVL.

This clonotype has just one count. The rearrangement links TRBV12-3 or TRBV12-4 to TRBJ2-7; D not resolved. The CDR3 extends over 13 amino acids. Trimming removed 8 bases from V and 2 bases from J, with 13 bases in between. The CDR3 spells CASSDVLTYEQYF. CDR3 coding DNA: TGTGCCAGCTCTGACGTCCTAACCTACGAGCAGTACTTC.

The chain joins TRBV28 to TRBJ2-1, with 8 positions matching TRBD1. The CDR3 sequence is 17 residues long. With V trimmed by 3 bases and J by 8 bases, 15 bases remained unmatched. Germline-derived CDR1 and CDR2 are MDHEN and SYDVKM. The chain's CDR3 is CASSFRGRRGRWDEQFF. DNA of the CDR3: TGTGCCAGCAGTTTCAGGGGGCGTAGGGGGAGGTGGGATGAGCAGTTCTTC.

This clonotype has just a few counts. J is TRBJ2-3 and V is TRBV9; D is uncertain. Germline V gene lookup returns CDR1 SGDLS and CDR2 YYNGEE. This CDR3 contains 14 residues. Trimming pared 1 base from V and 6 bases from J, leaving 12 bases between. The CDR3, as DNA: TGTGCCAGCAGCGTACGAGGTTTAACGGATACGCAGTATTTT. Translating gives CASSVRGLTDTQYF.

The chain combines TRBV7-2 with TRBJ2-1; possibly TRBD1 or TRBD2 for D (5 bases each). In germline, CDR1 is SGHTA, CDR2 FQGNSA. The CDR3 sequence is 14 residues long. V lost 4 bases, J lost 1 base, and 8 bases lay in between. The CDR3 coding sequence is TGTGCCAGCAGCTCGGGACCTTCCTACAATGAGCAGTTCTTC. The encoded protein is CASSSGPSYNEQFF.

The chain combines TRBV24-1 with TRBJ2-3, with D possibly being TRBD1 (6 bases). The CDR3 has 17 amino acids. V lost 4 bases and J lost 1, with 17 bases in between. Germline V CDR1 and CDR2: KGHDR, SFDVKD. The CDR3 DNA reads as TGTGCCACCAGTGACTGGACAGAAACGGAAGGCACAGATACGCAGTATTTT. It translates to CATSDWTETEGTDTQYF.

The chain recombines TRBV28 with TRBJ1-5; a possible D gene is TRBD1 (6 bases). The CDR3 is 15 amino acids. The V gene's germline CDR1 is MDHEN and CDR2 SYDVKM. The V gene lost 8 bases and the J gene lost 5 bases, with 19 bases spanning the gap. The CDR3 reads CASSHRDIGHQPQHF. For the CDR3, the DNA is TGTGCCAGCTCCCATAGGGACATCGGCCATCAGCCCCAGCATTTT.

This clonotype was observed many times. The junction does not match germline at one end; this may be a read error. V is TRBV6-1 and J is TRBJ2-7, with D hard to call. Germline CDR1 is MNHNS and CDR2 is SASEGT. This CDR3 has 16 residues. CDR3 in amino acids: CASTEGVDTASYEQYF. CDR3 sequence (DNA): TGTGCCAGCACTGAAGGAGTAGACACTGCCTCCTACGAGCAGTACTTC.

This chain links TRBV2 with TRBJ1-1; D unclear. V gave up 8 bases and J gave up 0 bases, with 19 bases separating them. From germline, CDR1 is SNHLY and CDR2 FYNNEI. The CDR3 has 16 amino acids. In nucleotides, the CDR3 is TGTGCCAGCCTACCCCGGACTGCAAACCTGAACACTGAAGCTTTCTTT. This codes for CASLPRTANLNTEAFF.

This clonotype was counted only a few times. V usage is TRBV9 and J usage is TRBJ1-1; D is perhaps TRBD1 (5 bases). Deletions cut 4 bases from V and 4 bases from J, with 11 bases between. Germline assignment: CDR1 SGDLS and CDR2 YYNGEE. The CDR3 is made up of 13 amino acids. CDR3 loop: CASSSGGFTEAFF. The CDR3 coding sequence is TGTGCCAGCAGCTCGGGGGGGTTCACTGAAGCTTTCTTT.

This clonotype was recorded at least ten times. The chain carries TRBV5-1 and TRBJ2-5, with no clear D. The CDR3 spans 15 residues. Germline-derived CDR1 and CDR2 are SGHRS and YFSETQ. The V and J ends lost 4 bases and 1 base respectively, with 14 bases between them. This CDR3 reads CASSLLDETQETQYF. In nucleotides, the CDR3 is TGCGCCAGCAGCCTGCTCGACGAAACCCAAGAGACCCAGTACTTC.

In its sample, this clonotype was seen a few times. V and J are TRBV12-3 or TRBV12-4 and TRBJ2-1; possibly TRBD2 for D (6 bases). V lost 5 bases and J lost 6, with 8 bases in between. The CDR3 spans 12 residues. The CDR3 DNA follows: TGTGCCAGCAGTCCTAGCGTCAATGAGCAGTTCTTC. Its translation is CASSPSVNEQFF.

The chain employs TRBV9 and TRBJ2-3, with 13 bases aligning to TRBD2. The junction had 11 bases not matched to a gene; V was cut back by 3 bases and J by 7 bases. The CDR3 contains 17 residues. In germline, CDR1 is SGDLS, CDR2 YYNGEE. The CDR3 coding sequence is TGTGCCAGCAGCGGCGTCGGGACTAGCGGGGAATGGAATACGCAGTATTTT. It translates to CASSGVGTSGEWNTQYF. Looking up the rest from reference TRBV9 and TRBJ2-3 gives the full variable domain: DSGVTQTPKHLITATGQRVTLRCSPRSGDLSVYWYQQSLDQGLQFLIQYYNGEERAKGNILERFSAQQFPDLHSELNLSSLELGDSALYFCASSGVGTSGEWNTQYFGPGTRLTVL.